The 15 T cell receptor beta chains given below trace back to one sample, sequenced in a study of identical twins. Via MiXCR, TCRdb re-called the 5' RACE reads, giving one row per CDR3 protein. The sample has 690,000 or so distinct CDR3 sequences; around 8.3% are singletons. In addition, the sample was reused for a study of yellow fever vaccine responses in identical twins.

Sequenced: PBMCs. The receptors come from a woman between 18 and 29 years old in good health.

This clonotype was detected a few times. V gene TRBV20-1 combines with J gene TRBJ2-7, with unresolved D. CDR3 length: 13 amino acids. CDR1 is DFQATT and CDR2 is SNEGSKA in the germline V gene (reference sequence). Trimming left V 4 bases short and J 0 bases short, with 10 bases between. CDR3 region: CSAITPSSYEQYF. The DNA of the CDR3 is TGCAGTGCTATAACTCCCAGCTCCTACGAGCAGTACTTC.

This clonotype was recorded a few times. The V and J genes are TRBV20-1 and TRBJ1-6; the D is unclear. The germline gives CDR1 DFQATT, CDR2 SNEGSKA (reference sequence). The ends were cut back, 5 bases at V and 7 bases at J, with 18 bases in the middle. This CDR3 region has 15 residues. The CDR3: CSAAEGKLRNSPLHF. The DNA for the CDR3 is TGCAGTGCTGCTGAAGGGAAACTTAGAAATTCACCCCTCCACTTT.

The chain recombines TRBV20-1 with TRBJ2-1; a weak D match, TRBD1 (5 bases). Deletions cut 1 base from V and 8 bases from J, with 9 bases between. This CDR3 contains 12 residues. From germline, CDR1 is DFQATT and CDR2 SNEGSKA (reference sequence). The CDR3 DNA reads as TGCAGTGCTAGAGTTCTAGGGGATGAGCAGTTCTTC. This gives the protein CSARVLGDEQFF.

This clonotype was picked up many times. The chain recombines TRBV7-9 with TRBJ2-4; 8 bases line up with TRBD1. The CDR3 is 13 amino acids. The ends lost 1 base at V and 7 bases at J; junction bases unmatched: 0. The germline V gene encodes CDR1 SEHNR and CDR2 FQNEAQ (reference sequence). CDR3 nucleotides: TGTGCCAGCAGCTTAGGACAGGGGAACATTCAGTACTTC. Translating gives CASSLGQGNIQYF.

The chain is built from TRBV20-1 and TRBJ2-7, with D perhaps TRBD2 (5 bases). The CDR3 length is 15 residues. V was clipped by 3 bases and J by 0 bases, with 15 bases between them. Germline-derived CDR1 and CDR2 are DFQATT and SNEGSKA (reference sequence). The CDR3 nucleotides read TGCAGTGCTAGCAGGACCGGGGTCTCCTCCTACGAGCAGTACTTC. Translation gives CSASRTGVSSYEQYF.

This clonotype was counted only a few times. V gene TRBV3-1 combines with J gene TRBJ1-1; 9 nucleotides agree with TRBD1. This CDR3 region has 15 residues. V dropped 3 bases and J dropped 1; count of bases not matched to a gene: 3. Germline assignment: CDR1 LGHDT and CDR2 YNNKEL (reference sequence). CDR3 DNA: TGTGCCAGCAGCCAGACACAGGGGGCGAACACTGAAGCTTTCTTT. Protein product: CASSQTQGANTEAFF.

The chain combines TRBV28 with TRBJ1-3; 7 bases line up with TRBD1. Germline V gene sequence: CDR1 MDHEN, CDR2 SYDVKM. V lost 6 bases and J lost 4; bases outside the gene matches: 15. There are 17 residues in the CDR3. CDR3 amino acids: CASRQNRQGSSGNTIYF. For the CDR3, the DNA is TGTGCCAGCAGACAGAATCGACAGGGCTCCTCCGGAAACACCATATATTTT. Variable domain in full (rest from reference TRBV28 and TRBJ1-3): DVKVTQSSRYLVKRTGEKVFLECVQDMDHENMFWYRQDPGLGLRLIYFSYDVKMKEKGDIPEGYSVSREKKERFSLILESASTNQTSMYLCASRQNRQGSSGNTIYFGEGSWLTVV.

The table lists this clonotype with a few counts. The gene calls are TRBV29-1 and TRBJ1-2, with D possibly matching TRBD1 (6 bases). Germline V gives CDR1 SQVTM, CDR2 ANQGSEA. The V end was cut by 6 bases, the J end by 7 bases, with 12 bases between. The CDR3 covers 11 residues. CDR3 residues: CSVQRGGGYTF. Here the CDR3 DNA reads TGCAGCGTCCAGAGAGGGGGTGGCTACACCTTC. Variable domain in full (rest from reference TRBV29-1 and TRBJ1-2): SAVISQKPSRDICQRGTSLTIQCQVDSQVTMMFWYRQQPGQSLTLIATANQGSEATYESGFVIDKFPISRPNLTFSTLTVSNMSPEDSSIYLCSVQRGGGYTFGSGTRLTVV.

The table lists this clonotype with a few counts. The CDR3 sequence: CASRVPRLNEQFF. The CDR3 DNA reads TGTGCCAGCAGAGTTCCCCGGCTTAATGAGCAGTTCTTC. The chain couples TRBV6-4 to TRBJ2-1; unclear D gene. Trimming removed 6 bases at V and 7 bases at J, with 13 bases between. There are 13 residues in the CDR3. Germline V gene data show CDR1 as MRHNA and CDR2 as SNTAGT.

The chain carries TRBV6-5 and TRBJ2-3, with 8 bases that match TRBD2. The V segment lost 0 bases and the J segment 4 bases; nucleotides outside the gene matches: 9. Germline-derived CDR1 and CDR2 are MNHEY and SVGAGI. The CDR3 spans 17 residues. The CDR3 protein is CASSYSIFAGGADTQYF. CDR3 in DNA: TGTGCCAGCAGTTACTCGATTTTTGCGGGAGGTGCAGATACGCAGTATTTT.

This clonotype was seen more than once but under ten times. This sequence joins TRBV12-3 or TRBV12-4 and TRBJ1-6; D is uncertain. The CDR3 covers 16 residues. The V end lost 6 bases, the J end lost 10 bases, and 22 bases lay between the germline ends. CDR3 protein: CASRSTIHNDISPLHF. The CDR3 bases are TGTGCCAGCAGATCTACGATTCACAATGATATCTCACCCCTCCACTTT.

The genes are TRBV27 and TRBJ2-2; D possibly uses TRBD1 or TRBD2 (5 bases each). V shed 2 bases and J shed 2 bases, with 9 bases lying between them. Germline loops: CDR1 MNHEY, CDR2 SMNVEV (reference sequence). The CDR3 is 15 amino acids. CDR3 protein: CASSLLGTNTGELFF. CDR3 DNA: TGTGCCAGCAGTTTACTGGGGACCAACACCGGGGAGCTGTTTTTT.

V and J are TRBV18 and TRBJ2-5; possibly TRBD1 for D (5 bases). Trimming shortened V by 0 bases and J by 0 bases, and 5 bases separated the two germline ends. The CDR3 loop spans 14 amino acids. Germline V lookup: CDR1 KGHSH, CDR2 LQKENI. Written as DNA, the CDR3 is TGTGCCAGCTCACCACCGACAGACCAAGAGACCCAGTACTTC. It yields the protein CASSPPTDQETQYF.

The sample holds many counts of this clonotype. The rearrangement links TRBV3-1 to TRBJ2-7; D is possibly TRBD1 (6 bases). The germline gives CDR1 LGHDT, CDR2 YNNKEL (reference sequence). This CDR3 is 14 amino acids long. V lost 1 base and J 0 bases, leaving 7 bases between the germline ends. CDR3 in DNA: TGTGCCAGCAGCCAAGTGGGACACTCCTACGAGCAGTACTTC. This codes for CASSQVGHSYEQYF.

This clonotype was recorded a few times. The CDR3 DNA is TGTGCCAGCAGCAACTTCTGGACAGGGGGAAACTATGGCTACACCTTC. Its protein is CASSNFWTGGNYGYTF. The V call is TRBV7-2, the J call TRBJ1-2; 10 bases map to TRBD1. The length of the CDR3 is 16 residues. Germline V gene sequence: CDR1 SGHTA, CDR2 FQGNSA. Germline trimming cut 5 bases from V and 2 bases from J; bases unmatched to any gene: 8.